The rows below give T cell receptor beta chains drawn from one sample of a study of T cell repertoires in cytomegalovirus infection. TCRdb re-analysed the reads in MiXCR, keeping a single row per CDR3 protein. Altogether some 350,000 distinct CDR3 sequences are present, around a sixth being singletons, with the ten largest covering less than 9.5%. Sequencing was done on a sample of PBMCs. These receptors were taken from a human donor in good health (CMV status not recorded). Some clones in this sample may be carry-over from other donors' samples. Both conserved end residues are part of each CDR3. D genes are given only for firm matches. Only part of the rows carry a size: once, few, many, or a class if the clone is expanded.

TRBD1	TRBJ1-1	few	TRBV10-3	TGTGCCATGGCCGAACAGGGGGCGGGCACTGAAGCTTTCTTT	CAMAEQGAGTEAFF
TRBD2	TRBJ2-5	-	TRBV5-4	TGTGCCAGCAGCGGGAGGGCCAGCCGCACGGAGACCCAGTACTTC	CASSGRASRTETQYF
TRBD2	TRBJ2-5	few	TRBV11-2	TGTGCCAGCAGCCAACTAGCGGGGAGCCAAGAGACCCAGTACTTC	CASSQLAGSQETQYF
-	TRBJ2-3	many	TRBV7-2	TGTGCCAGCAGCTCCGGGGCGGGGATGTCGCGAGATACGCAGTATTTT	CASSSGAGMSRDTQYF
TRBD1	TRBJ2-3	-	TRBV10-3	TGTGCCATCAGTGAGGGGACAGGGGGCATGAATACGCAGTATTTT	CAISEGTGGMNTQYF
-	TRBJ2-3	many	TRBV6-2/TRBV6-3	TGTGCCAGCAGCTCGGGCCAATCCCCCGATACGCAGTATTTT	CASSSGQSPDTQYF
-	TRBJ1-1	few	TRBV28	TGTGCCAGCAGTGCAGGGTATACGAACACTGAAGCTTTCTTT	CASSAGYTNTEAFF
-	TRBJ1-5	many	TRBV10-2	TGCGCCAGCAGTGAACAGACTAGCAATCAGCCCCAGCATTTT	CASSEQTSNQPQHF
-	TRBJ1-2	-	TRBV20-1	TGCAGTGGTGGTCTGGGGGACTATGGCTACACCTTC	CSGGLGDYGYTF
-	TRBJ2-1	-	TRBV19	TGTGCCAGTAGTCCGTACTCGACGGCCTCCTACAATGAGCAGTTCTTC	CASSPYSTASYNEQFF
-	TRBJ2-1	-	TRBV7-2	TGTGCCAGCAGCCCCCCAAGGTTCGGATATGAGCAGTTCTTC	CASSPPRFGYEQFF
-	TRBJ2-5	many	TRBV20-1	TGCAGTGCTAGAGATCAAGACTTGAGGGTAGGCGGAGAGACCCAGTACTTC	CSARDQDLRVGGETQYF
-	TRBJ1-6	-	TRBV6-2/TRBV6-3	TGTGCCAGCAGTTACCCTCGGGGGACGATGGGAAGGAATTCACCCCTCCACTTT	CASSYPRGTMGRNSPLHF
TRBD1	TRBJ1-2	few	TRBV6-1	TGTGCCAGCAGTGAAAGAGGGGGGACAGCCTATGGCTACACCTTC	CASSERGGTAYGYTF
TRBD1	TRBJ1-4	many	TRBV28	TGTGCCAGCCACAAACAGGGGAGAAGGGCAACTAATGAAAAACTGTTTTTT	CASHKQGRRATNEKLFF
TRBD2	TRBJ2-5	few	TRBV5-5	TGTGCCAGCAGTCGGACTAGCGGGCCCCAAGAGACCCAGTACTTC	CASSRTSGPQETQYF
-	TRBJ2-3	few	TRBV19	TGTGCCAGTAGTATAGCAGGTATAGGCACAGATACGCAGTATTTT	CASSIAGIGTDTQYF
TRBD1	TRBJ1-1	few	TRBV29-1	TGCAGCGTCGACAGGGGCGGCACTGAAGCTTTCTTT	CSVDRGGTEAFF
-	TRBJ2-1	many	TRBV7-9	TGTGCCAGCAGCTTAGCGGCGAATGAGCAGTTCTTC	CASSLAANEQFF
TRBD1	TRBJ1-5	-	TRBV20-1	TGCAGTGCTAGAGCCCGGGACAGGGTAGTGGATCAGCCCCAGCATTTT	CSARARDRVVDQPQHF
-	TRBJ1-5	few	TRBV28	TGTGCCAGCAGTTTAGCCTTTTCGGGGTTTGGCAATCAGCCCCAGCATTTT	CASSLAFSGFGNQPQHF
-	TRBJ1-4	-	TRBV2	TGTGCCAGCAGCCAATCAACGGGGGAACTGTTTTTT	CASSQSTGELFF
TRBD1	TRBJ2-3	few	TRBV2	TGTGCCAGCAGTAACCGGGACAGGGGTACAGATACGCAGTATTTT	CASSNRDRGTDTQYF
-	TRBJ2-3	few	TRBV29-1	TGCAGCGTTGCCTGGGGGAGCACAGATACGCAGTATTTT	CSVAWGSTDTQYF
-	TRBJ2-2	many	TRBV27	TGTGCCAGCAGTTACGGCGCCTATAACACCGGGGAGCTGTTTTTT	CASSYGAYNTGELFF
-	TRBJ2-1	many	TRBV11-3	TGTGCCAGCAGCTTAGGCGGGGGCGAGTACAATGAGCAGTTCTTC	CASSLGGGEYNEQFF
-	TRBJ1-6	many	TRBV7-2	TGTGCCAGCAGCTCCCAACAGGGTCGAGGATCACCCCTCCACTTT	CASSSQQGRGSPLHF
-	TRBJ1-5	-	TRBV6-1	TGTGCCAGCAGTGAAAGGATTTGGGATCTAAGGCAGCCCCAGCATTTT	CASSERIWDLRQPQHF
-	TRBJ2-1	-	TRBV9	TGTGCCAGCAGCGTAGGGGGGCGCCTCTACAATGAGCAGTTCTTC	CASSVGGRLYNEQFF
-	TRBJ2-5	few	TRBV20-1	TGCAGTGCTAACCAGGGACCGCAAGAGACCCAGTACTTC	CSANQGPQETQYF
-	TRBJ2-5	few	TRBV20-1	TGCAGTGCTAGACGAGTGGGGGTTGAGACCCAGTACTTC	CSARRVGVETQYF
TRBD1	TRBJ2-1	few	TRBV5-8	TGTGCCAGCAGCCGACGGGACAGATACAATGAGCAGTTCTTC	CASSRRDRYNEQFF
-	TRBJ2-3	many	TRBV7-8	TGTGCCAGCAGCTTAGATTGGCAGCACACAGATACGCAGTATTTT	CASSLDWQHTDTQYF
-	TRBJ2-5	few	TRBV6-5	TGTGCCAGCCTCCCGATTTGGTCTGAAGAGACCCAGTACTTC	CASLPIWSEETQYF
-	TRBJ2-4	-	TRBV4-1	TGCGCCAGCAGCCACCTCGGACAAGGGGGAAAAAACATTCAGTACTTC	CASSHLGQGGKNIQYF
TRBD2	TRBJ2-3	few	TRBV20-1	TGCAGTGCTAGAGATGGCGGGACTAGGTCGGCAGATACGCAGTATTTT	CSARDGGTRSADTQYF
TRBD2	TRBJ2-7	-	TRBV12-3/TRBV12-4	TGTGCCACTGGATTACGGGAGGGCTACGAGCAGTACTTC	CATGLREGYEQYF
-	TRBJ1-3	many	TRBV2	TGTGCCAGCGCAGTCTCTGGAAACACCATATATTTT	CASAVSGNTIYF
-	TRBJ1-5	many	TRBV7-2	TGTGCCAGCTCTTCCCACGGGGCGGAGCAGGGCCGACAGCCCCAGCATTTT	CASSSHGAEQGRQPQHF
TRBD2	TRBJ2-4	-	TRBV5-4	TGTGCCAGCAGCTTGGCTAGCGGGGATGACATTCAGTACTTC	CASSLASGDDIQYF
TRBD2	TRBJ2-5	few	TRBV7-2	TGTGCCAGCAGCTTTAGCCCGGGAGCGGGGAAAGAGACCCAGTACTTC	CASSFSPGAGKETQYF
-	TRBJ2-1	-	TRBV27	TGTGCCAGCAGTTTCCGATGGAACGGTGAGCAGTTCTTC	CASSFRWNGEQFF
TRBD1	TRBJ2-1	-	TRBV18	TGTGCCAGCTCACCAGGGACAGGGGGCGTCAATGAGCAGTTCTTC	CASSPGTGGVNEQFF
-	TRBJ2-3	few	TRBV6-5	TGTGCCAGCAGCCAAAAGACACACAGCACAGATACGCAGTATTTT	CASSQKTHSTDTQYF
-	TRBJ1-2	few	TRBV7-2	TGTGCCAGCAGCCAGGGCTCGTGGATCTATGGCTACACCTTC	CASSQGSWIYGYTF
-	TRBJ2-7	many	TRBV7-2	TGTGCCAGCAGCCCCGAACCTACCCGGTTTTACGAGCAGTACTTC	CASSPEPTRFYEQYF